This T cell receptor (beta chain) comes out of a study of cytomegalovirus exposure and HLA in healthy donors. On this clone itself: Its target is not known.

CDR3 length: 15 residues. Trimming pared 1 base from V and 1 base from J, leaving 11 bases between. The germline CDR1 and CDR2 sequences are SGHTA and FQGNSA. Study results and limitations: Presence/absence comparisons presumed near-even sequencing depth among donors. A later analysis showed that HLA-associated TCR beta chains had undergone more clonal expansion than equally common others. In a later analysis, across HLA loci, associated TCR counts were highest for DRB1, lowest for HLA-C.

The PCR employed 60 Vbeta primers together with 13 Jbeta primers. In the authors' methods: Unique TCR beta chains numbered 80 million to 95 million in a later analysis, with around 11 million shared. Generated by immunoSEQ multiplex PCR, the TCRdb table keeps only in-frame clones and is missing some. The V and J calls and clone size are taken from that table; D and trimming were inferred from the DNA. The sample includes roughly 150,000 clones, less than 90% of them seen just once. The source of this sequence is a man over 45 in good health and CMV-seropositive. The source material was PBMCs. This rearrangement joins TRBV7-2 to TRBJ2-7; D gene uncertain. The CDR3 spells CASSLDNGASYEQYF. The CDR3 coding sequence is TGTGCCAGCAGCTTAGATAACGGAGCGTCCTACGAGCAGTACTTC.